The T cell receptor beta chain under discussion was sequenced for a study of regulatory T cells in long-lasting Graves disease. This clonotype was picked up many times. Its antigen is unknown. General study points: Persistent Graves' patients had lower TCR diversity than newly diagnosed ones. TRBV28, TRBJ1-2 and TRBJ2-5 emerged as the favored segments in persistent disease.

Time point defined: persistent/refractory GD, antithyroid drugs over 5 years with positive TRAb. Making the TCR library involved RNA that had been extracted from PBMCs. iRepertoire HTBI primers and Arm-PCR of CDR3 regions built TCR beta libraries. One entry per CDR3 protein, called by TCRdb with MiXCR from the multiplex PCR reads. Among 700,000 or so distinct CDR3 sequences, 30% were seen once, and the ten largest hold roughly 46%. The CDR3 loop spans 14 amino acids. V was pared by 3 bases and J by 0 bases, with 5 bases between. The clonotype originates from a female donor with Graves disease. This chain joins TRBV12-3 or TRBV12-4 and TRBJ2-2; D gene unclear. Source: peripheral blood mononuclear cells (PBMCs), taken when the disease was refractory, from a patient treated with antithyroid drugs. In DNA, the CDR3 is TGTGCCAGCAGTTTCGCCTCGAACACCGGGGAGCTGTTTTTT. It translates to CASSFASNTGELFF.